A selection of T cell receptor beta chains follows, all from one sample in a study of blood T cell repertoires in COVID-19. Repertoires were generated with immunoSEQ multiplex PCR, while TCRdb's copy carries only in-frame clones and drops some. The repertoire includes roughly 180,000 clones, over 70% of them detected once, and roughly 11% sits in the top ten. Material for sequencing was PBMCs or T cells enriched from blood (not recorded which). The receptors here all came from a man aged 50 or older who had recovered from COVID-19. Both conserved end residues are part of each CDR3. D genes are given only for firm matches. Some rows mark clone size as missing; the rest say once, few, many or name a class of expanded clone.

>-|TRBJ1-2|13|TRBD1|TRBV12-3/TRBV12-4
TGTGCCAGCAGTCCCCTGACAGGGCTTGGCTACACCTTC
CASSPLTGLGYTF
>many|TRBJ2-3|15|TRBD2|TRBV5-8
TGTGCCAGCAGCTTTTTGACTAGCGGGAGAGCGAACCCGTATTTT
CASSFLTSGRANPYF
>-|TRBJ2-1|13|TRBD2|TRBV2
TGTGCCAGCAGGAGCGGGGAGATCAATGAGCAGTTCTTC
CASRSGEINEQFF
>-|TRBJ2-3|15|-|TRBV9
TGTGCCAGCAGCGTAGATGTCGGGAGTGCAGATACGCAGTATTTT
CASSVDVGSADTQYF
>-|TRBJ1-3|13|-|TRBV14
TGTGCCAGCAGCCTTCGGACAGCTGACACCATATATTTT
CASSLRTADTIYF
>-|TRBJ1-2|14|-|TRBV5-4
TGTGCCAGCAGCCTCGGCGGCGGCAACTATGGCTACACCTTC
CASSLGGGNYGYTF
>-|TRBJ2-3|14|-|TRBV5-1
TGCGCCAGCAGCTTGGCAGGGAAGACAGATACGCAGTATTTT
CASSLAGKTDTQYF
>-|TRBJ2-2|16|TRBD2|TRBV19
TGTGCCAGTAGCCGACTAGCGGGAGGGCACACCGGGGAGCTGTTTTTT
CASSRLAGGHTGELFF
>-|TRBJ1-5|13|-|TRBV6-5
TGTGCCAGCAGTTACGATAGAGGCCAGCCCCAGCATTTT
CASSYDRGQPQHF
>-|TRBJ1-1|15|TRBD1|TRBV5-8
TGTGCCAGCAGACTTACCGGGACAGGGAGCACTGAAGCTTTCTTT
CASRLTGTGSTEAFF